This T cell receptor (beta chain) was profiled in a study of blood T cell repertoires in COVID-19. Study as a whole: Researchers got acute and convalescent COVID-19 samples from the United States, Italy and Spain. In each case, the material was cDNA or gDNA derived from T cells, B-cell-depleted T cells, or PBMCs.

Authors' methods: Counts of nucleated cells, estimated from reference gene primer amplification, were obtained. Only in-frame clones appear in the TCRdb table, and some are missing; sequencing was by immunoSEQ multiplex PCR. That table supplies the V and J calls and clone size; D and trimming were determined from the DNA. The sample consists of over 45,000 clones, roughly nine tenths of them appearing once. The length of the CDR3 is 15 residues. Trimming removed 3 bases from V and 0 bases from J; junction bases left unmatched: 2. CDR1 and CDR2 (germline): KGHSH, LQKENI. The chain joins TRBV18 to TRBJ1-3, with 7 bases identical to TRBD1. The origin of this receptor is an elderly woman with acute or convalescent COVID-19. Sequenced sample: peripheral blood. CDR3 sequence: CASSPGTVSGNTIYF. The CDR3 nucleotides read TGTGCCAGCTCACCCGGGACAGTCTCTGGAAACACCATATATTTT.